The rows below give T cell receptor beta chains drawn from one sample of a study of identical twins. One entry per CDR3 protein, called by TCRdb with MiXCR from the 5' RACE reads. The sample shows around 680,000 distinct CDR3 sequences, 8% to 9% of them seen only once. The same sample was also studied in work on yellow fever vaccine responses in identical twins.

Source material: PBMCs. These receptors all come from a woman under 30 in good health. Both conserved end residues are part of each CDR3. The order of the fields is V gene, clone size, D gene, J gene, CDR3 DNA, CDR3 protein. D genes are given only for firm matches. Clone size, where shown, is once, few, many, or a class for clones that have expanded.

v_call: TRBV19
clone_size: few
d_call: NA
j_call: TRBJ1-1
cdr3_nt: TGTGCCAGTAGTATGACGGCATTGAACACTGAAGCTTTCTTT
cdr3_aa: CASSMTALNTEAFF

v_call: TRBV10-3
clone_size: many
d_call: NA
j_call: TRBJ2-3
cdr3_nt: TGTGCCATCAGTGAGACTAGCCCCGCACATACTACGCAGTATTTT
cdr3_aa: CAISETSPAHTTQYF

v_call: TRBV6-2/TRBV6-3
clone_size: NA
d_call: TRBD2
j_call: TRBJ2-7
cdr3_nt: TGTGCCAGCAGTTACCTGACGGGACTAGCGGCCCCCTACGAGCAGTACTTC
cdr3_aa: CASSYLTGLAAPYEQYF

v_call: TRBV29-1
clone_size: NA
d_call: TRBD2
j_call: TRBJ2-7
cdr3_nt: TGCAGCGTTGAACGCGGGAGTGATCTCGAGCAGTACTTC
cdr3_aa: CSVERGSDLEQYF

v_call: TRBV5-6
clone_size: NA
d_call: NA
j_call: TRBJ1-2
cdr3_nt: TGTGCCAGCAGCTTAGGTTACGGGCTTGGCTACACCTTC
cdr3_aa: CASSLGYGLGYTF

v_call: TRBV6-2/TRBV6-3
clone_size: NA
d_call: NA
j_call: TRBJ2-7
cdr3_nt: TGTGCCAGCAGTTACTCGTCGGGGCGCGGACTCTACGAGCAGTACTTC
cdr3_aa: CASSYSSGRGLYEQYF

v_call: TRBV4-2
clone_size: few
d_call: NA
j_call: TRBJ1-6
cdr3_nt: TGTGCCAGCAGCCAGAGCGCCGGGACCTATAATTCACCCCTCCACTTT
cdr3_aa: CASSQSAGTYNSPLHF

v_call: TRBV20-1
clone_size: NA
d_call: NA
j_call: TRBJ2-5
cdr3_nt: TGCAGTGCTCATCTTCCCGGGACCCTTTCCGGCGGGACCCAGTACTTC
cdr3_aa: CSAHLPGTLSGGTQYF

v_call: TRBV10-3
clone_size: few
d_call: NA
j_call: TRBJ2-7
cdr3_nt: TGTGCCATCAGTGTTACAGGATACGAGCAGTACTTC
cdr3_aa: CAISVTGYEQYF

v_call: TRBV30
clone_size: NA
d_call: NA
j_call: TRBJ2-3
cdr3_nt: TGTGCCTGGAGTGTACTTCAGTTGAAAACAGATACGCAGTATTTT
cdr3_aa: CAWSVLQLKTDTQYF

v_call: TRBV6-1
clone_size: NA
d_call: NA
j_call: TRBJ2-1
cdr3_nt: TGTGCCAGCAGCAGAGAGGGGGTATTGAATGAGCAGTTCTTC
cdr3_aa: CASSREGVLNEQFF

v_call: TRBV6-2/TRBV6-3
clone_size: NA
d_call: NA
j_call: TRBJ2-1
cdr3_nt: TGTGCCAGCAGTTGGGGCGGGACTGGCGGGGAGCAGTTCTTC
cdr3_aa: CASSWGGTGGEQFF

v_call: TRBV25-1
clone_size: NA
d_call: NA
j_call: TRBJ1-2
cdr3_nt: TGTGCCAGCAGCCGCGCGGGTTATGGCTACACCTTC
cdr3_aa: CASSRAGYGYTF

v_call: TRBV5-1
clone_size: many
d_call: NA
j_call: TRBJ2-3
cdr3_nt: TGCGCCAGCAGCTTGGCCGAGAATCCGGGTGGCACAGATACGCAGTATTTT
cdr3_aa: CASSLAENPGGTDTQYF

v_call: TRBV7-9
clone_size: few
d_call: NA
j_call: TRBJ1-4
cdr3_nt: TGTGCCAGCAGCTCTATTGGGAGGACAGATGAAAAACTGTTTTTT
cdr3_aa: CASSSIGRTDEKLFF

v_call: TRBV6-1
clone_size: few
d_call: NA
j_call: TRBJ2-2
cdr3_nt: TGTGCCAGCAGCGTATTAAGACTGAACACCGGGGAGCTGTTTTTT
cdr3_aa: CASSVLRLNTGELFF

v_call: TRBV20-1
clone_size: NA
d_call: NA
j_call: TRBJ2-7
cdr3_nt: TGCAGTGCTAGCAGCGGACCCCTTTACGAGCAGTACTTC
cdr3_aa: CSASSGPLYEQYF

v_call: TRBV29-1
clone_size: few
d_call: NA
j_call: TRBJ2-7
cdr3_nt: TGCAGCGTTATGCTCGAGGGTTACGAGCAGTACTTC
cdr3_aa: CSVMLEGYEQYF

v_call: TRBV27
clone_size: NA
d_call: TRBD2
j_call: TRBJ2-7
cdr3_nt: TGTGCCAGCAGTTTATCTGGGCTAGCGGGAGACGAGCAGTACTTC
cdr3_aa: CASSLSGLAGDEQYF

v_call: TRBV11-2
clone_size: many
d_call: TRBD2
j_call: TRBJ2-3
cdr3_nt: TGTGCCAGCACCCTGGGGCAGCGGGACACAGATACGCAGTATTTT
cdr3_aa: CASTLGQRDTDTQYF

v_call: TRBV6-2/TRBV6-3
clone_size: NA
d_call: NA
j_call: TRBJ2-7
cdr3_nt: TGTGCCAGCAAACCCGAAGCCCGGGACGGTCCTCTCTTC
cdr3_aa: CASKPEARDGPLF

v_call: TRBV25-1
clone_size: NA
d_call: TRBD2
j_call: TRBJ2-2
cdr3_nt: TGTGCCAGCAGTGAATCTCCCAGTTCTAGCGGGACTGTCGGGGAGCTGTTTTTT
cdr3_aa: CASSESPSSSGTVGELFF

v_call: TRBV12-3/TRBV12-4
clone_size: many
d_call: TRBD2
j_call: TRBJ2-5
cdr3_nt: TGTGCCAGCAGTATAGCGGGGGTGGAAGAGACCCAGTACTTC
cdr3_aa: CASSIAGVEETQYF

v_call: TRBV7-9
clone_size: NA
d_call: TRBD2
j_call: TRBJ2-1
cdr3_nt: TGTGCCAGCAGCCTCGTCGGCGGGGGGGGTCTTGAGCAGTTCTTC
cdr3_aa: CASSLVGGGGLEQFF

v_call: TRBV4-1
clone_size: many
d_call: NA
j_call: TRBJ2-7
cdr3_nt: TGCGCCAGCAGCTCCCGGGACGTTCCCTACGAGCAGTACTTC
cdr3_aa: CASSSRDVPYEQYF

v_call: TRBV12-3/TRBV12-4
clone_size: few
d_call: TRBD1
j_call: TRBJ1-6
cdr3_nt: TGTGCCAGCAGTCATAGGGGACAGGGCCCTCACTTT
cdr3_aa: CASSHRGQGPHF

v_call: TRBV7-2
clone_size: NA
d_call: NA
j_call: TRBJ2-5
cdr3_nt: TGTGCCAGCAGCCTAGGGTTCGGTACTACTAAAGAGACCCAGTACTTC
cdr3_aa: CASSLGFGTTKETQYF

v_call: TRBV10-2
clone_size: few
d_call: TRBD1
j_call: TRBJ1-5
cdr3_nt: TGCGCCAGCAGGGGGGACAGGGGAAGCAATCAGCCCCAGCATTTT
cdr3_aa: CASRGDRGSNQPQHF